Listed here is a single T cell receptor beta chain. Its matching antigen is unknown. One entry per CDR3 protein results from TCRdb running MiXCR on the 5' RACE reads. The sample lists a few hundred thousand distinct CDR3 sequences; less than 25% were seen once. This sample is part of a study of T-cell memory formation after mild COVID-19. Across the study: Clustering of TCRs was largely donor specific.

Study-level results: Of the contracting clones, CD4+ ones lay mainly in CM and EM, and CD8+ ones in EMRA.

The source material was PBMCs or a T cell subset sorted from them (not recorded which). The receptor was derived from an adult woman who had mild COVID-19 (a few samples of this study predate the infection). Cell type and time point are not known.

The CDR3 coding sequence is TGTGCCAGCAGCTTCGACAGGGGGGAAAACACTGAAGCTTTCTTT. It translates to CASSFDRGENTEAFF. This chain uses TRBV7-6 with TRBJ1-1; 9 nucleotides align to TRBD1. V dropped 3 bases and J dropped 2; count of bases not matched to a gene: 4. The CDR3 length is 15 residues. CDR1 is SGHVS and CDR2 is FNYEAQ in the germline V gene.